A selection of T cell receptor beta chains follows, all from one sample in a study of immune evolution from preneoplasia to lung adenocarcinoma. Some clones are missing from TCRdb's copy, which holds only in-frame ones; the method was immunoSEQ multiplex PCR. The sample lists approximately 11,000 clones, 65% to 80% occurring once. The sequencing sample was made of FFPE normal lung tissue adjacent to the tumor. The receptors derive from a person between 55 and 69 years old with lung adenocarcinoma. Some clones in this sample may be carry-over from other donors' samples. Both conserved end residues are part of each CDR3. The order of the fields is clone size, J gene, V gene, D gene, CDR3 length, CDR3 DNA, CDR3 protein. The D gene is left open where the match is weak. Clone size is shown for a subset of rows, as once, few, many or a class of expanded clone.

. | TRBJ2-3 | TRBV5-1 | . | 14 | TGCGCCAGCAGCTCCACCTCGGACGGAGATACGCAGTATTTT | CASSSTSDGDTQYF
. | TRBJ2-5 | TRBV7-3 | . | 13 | TGTGCCAGCAGCTCCCGGGCTGGCGAGACCCAGTACTTC | CASSSRAGETQYF
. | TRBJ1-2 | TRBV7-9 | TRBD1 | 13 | TGTGCCAGCAGCCGGGGGACAGCCGACGGCTACACCTTC | CASSRGTADGYTF
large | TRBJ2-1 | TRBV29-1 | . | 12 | TGCAGCGTGCCGACACCCCACAATGAGCAGTTCTTC | CSVPTPHNEQFF
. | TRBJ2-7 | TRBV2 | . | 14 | TGTGCCAGCAGTGTGGAAGGGCGTAACTACGAGCAGTACTTC | CASSVEGRNYEQYF
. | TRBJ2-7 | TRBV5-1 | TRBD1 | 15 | TGCGCCAGCAGCTTGGAGGCCAGGGGGTTGCTCGAGCAGTACTTC | CASSLEARGLLEQYF
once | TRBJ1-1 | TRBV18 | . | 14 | TGTGCCAGCTCTCCCGCGGCGCGGAACACTGAAGCTTTCTTT | CASSPAARNTEAFF
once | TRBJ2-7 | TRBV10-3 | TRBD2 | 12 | TGTGGGGCGGGAGAGCCCCCCTACGAGCAGTACTTC | CGAGEPPYEQYF
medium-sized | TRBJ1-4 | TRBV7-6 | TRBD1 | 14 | TGTGCCAGCAGCGCTCGCAGGGGGAGTGAAAAACTGTTTTTT | CASSARRGSEKLFF
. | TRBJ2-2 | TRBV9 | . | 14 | TGTGCCAGCAGCGTGCAGGTCGGCACCGGGGAGCTGTTTTTT | CASSVQVGTGELFF
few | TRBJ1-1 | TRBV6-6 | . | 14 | TGTGCCAGCAGTTACCCTCAGGTGAACACTGAAGCTTTCTTT | CASSYPQVNTEAFF
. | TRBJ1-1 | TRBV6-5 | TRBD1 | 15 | TGTGCCAGCAGTTTTACCACAGGGGAAGACACTGAAGCTTTCTTT | CASSFTTGEDTEAFF
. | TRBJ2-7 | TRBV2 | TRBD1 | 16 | TGTGCCAGCACCTTTGCCGGGACAGGCTATACCTACGAGCAGTACTTC | CASTFAGTGYTYEQYF
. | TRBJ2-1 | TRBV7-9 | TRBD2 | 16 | TGTGCCAGCAGCTTAGTCGAGCGGGGGGGAAGCAATGAGCAGTTCTTC | CASSLVERGGSNEQFF
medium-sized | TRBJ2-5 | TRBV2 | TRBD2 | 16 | TGTGCCAGCAGTGCGCAAAGGACTAGCGGTAGGGGGACCCAGTACTTC | CASSAQRTSGRGTQYF
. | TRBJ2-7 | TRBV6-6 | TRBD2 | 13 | TGTGCCAGCAGTTATAGCGGGAGGCAGGAGCAGTACTTC | CASSYSGRQEQYF
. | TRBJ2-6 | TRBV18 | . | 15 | TGTGCCAGCTCCCCCGACAGCTCTGGGGCCAACGTCCTGACTTTC | CASSPDSSGANVLTF
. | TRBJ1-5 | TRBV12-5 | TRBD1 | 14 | TGTGCTAGTGGAATACAGGGGGAGCGGCAGCCCCAGCATTTT | CASGIQGERQPQHF
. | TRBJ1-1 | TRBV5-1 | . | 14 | TGCGCCAGCAGCCTGTCGAGGGTTGAGACTGAAGCTTTCTTT | CASSLSRVETEAFF
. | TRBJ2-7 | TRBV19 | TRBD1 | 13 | TGTGCCAGTAGTAAGGGACAGGGGGCTTTTCAGTACTTC | CASSKGQGAFQYF
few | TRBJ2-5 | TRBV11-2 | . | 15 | TGTGCCAGCAGCTTAAACGAGGGCGGGGCAGAGACCCAGTACTTC | CASSLNEGGAETQYF
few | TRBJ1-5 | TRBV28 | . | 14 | TGTGCCAGCACCTTGGGTGGGCTCAATCAGCCCCAGCATTTT | CASTLGGLNQPQHF
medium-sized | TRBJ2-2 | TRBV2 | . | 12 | TGTGCCAGCAGTATAGACACCGGGGAGCTGTTTTTT | CASSIDTGELFF
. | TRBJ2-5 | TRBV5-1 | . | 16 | TGCGCCAGCAGCTTGGCCAGGGAGGCTGTCTTGGAGACCCAGTACTTC | CASSLAREAVLETQYF
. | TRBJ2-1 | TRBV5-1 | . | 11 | TGCGCCAGCAGCTTGGTGCGTGAGCAGTTCTTC | CASSLVREQFF
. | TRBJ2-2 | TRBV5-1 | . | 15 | TGCGCCAGCAGATTTGCCTTGGGTAGCACCGGGGAGCTGTTTTTT | CASRFALGSTGELFF
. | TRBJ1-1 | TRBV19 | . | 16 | TGTGCCAGTAGTATCCTCAAACGGTGGGGCGGCACTGAAGCTTTCTTT | CASSILKRWGGTEAFF
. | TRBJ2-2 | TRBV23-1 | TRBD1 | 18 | TGCGCCAGCAGTATACCGACAGGGGTCGGTACGAACACCGGGGAGCTGTTTTTT | CASSIPTGVGTNTGELFF
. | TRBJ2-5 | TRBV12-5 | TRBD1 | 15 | TGTGCTAGTGGTTTAACGGGGACAGGGGTTGAGACCCAGTACTTC | CASGLTGTGVETQYF
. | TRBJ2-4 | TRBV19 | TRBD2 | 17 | TGTGCCAGTAGTGGTACAACTAGCGGACTAGCCAAAAACATTCAGTACTTC | CASSGTTSGLAKNIQYF
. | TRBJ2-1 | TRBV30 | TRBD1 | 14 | TGTGCCTGGAGGAACAGAGACAGGGTCAATGAGCAGTTCTTC | CAWRNRDRVNEQFF
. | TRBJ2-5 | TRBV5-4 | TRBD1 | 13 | TGTGCCAGCGGACGACAGGGGGCAGAGACCCAGTACTTC | CASGRQGAETQYF
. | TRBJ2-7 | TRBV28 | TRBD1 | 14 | TGTGCCAGCAGCAGTGACAGGGGGTTCTACGAGCAGTACTTC | CASSSDRGFYEQYF
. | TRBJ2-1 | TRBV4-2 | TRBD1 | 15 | TGTGCCAGCAGCCCCCGGGACAGGGTGCCCAATGAGCAGTTCTTC | CASSPRDRVPNEQFF
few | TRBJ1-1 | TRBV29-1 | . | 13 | TGCAGCGCCTTGACAAGCGGGGACACTGAAGCTTTCTTT | CSALTSGDTEAFF
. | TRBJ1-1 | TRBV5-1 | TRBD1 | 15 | TGCGCCAGCAGCTTGGTTGGGACAGGGAACACTGAAGCTTTCTTT | CASSLVGTGNTEAFF
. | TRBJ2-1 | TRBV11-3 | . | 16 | TGTGCCAGCAGCCATAACAGGGGGGGAACCTACAATGAGCAGTTCTTC | CASSHNRGGTYNEQFF
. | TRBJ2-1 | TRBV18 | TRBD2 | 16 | TGTGCCAGCTCACGTGAAAAAGCGGGAAAATACAATGAGCAGTTCTTC | CASSREKAGKYNEQFF
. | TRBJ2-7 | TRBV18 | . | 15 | TGTGCCAGCTCACCACCGGGGGCAGGGTCCCACGAGCAGTACTTC | CASSPPGAGSHEQYF
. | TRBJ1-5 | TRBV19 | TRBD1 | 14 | TGTGCCAGTAGTCGACAGGGGTTTGATCAGCCCCAGCATTTT | CASSRQGFDQPQHF
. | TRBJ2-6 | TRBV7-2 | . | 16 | TGTGCCAGCAGCTTAGTTTCCGGGTCCGGGGCCAACGTCCTGACTTTC | CASSLVSGSGANVLTF
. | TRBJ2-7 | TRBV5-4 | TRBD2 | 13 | TGTGCCAGCAGCTCGACTAGCGACTTCGAGCAGTACTTC | CASSSTSDFEQYF
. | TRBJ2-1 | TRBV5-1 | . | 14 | TGCGCCAGCAGCTCGGGAGAAAAAGGGGATGAGCAGTTCTTC | CASSSGEKGDEQFF
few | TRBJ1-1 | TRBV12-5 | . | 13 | TGTGCTAGTGGTTTGGAAAGGAGAACTGAAGCTTTCTTT | CASGLERRTEAFF
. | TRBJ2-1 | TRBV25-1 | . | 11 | TGTGCCAGCATGTGGGGGAATGAGCAGTTCTTC | CASMWGNEQFF